Presented here are 23 T cell receptor beta chains from one specimen sequenced in a study of CD8 T cells in Susac syndrome. Random-hexamer reverse transcription was applied to about 0.5 to 1 ug RNA. TCRdb re-analysed the immunoSEQ multiplex PCR reads in MiXCR, keeping a single row per CDR3 protein. The sample records around 200,000 distinct CDR3 sequences, around 95% being singletons. The sequenced sample consisted of CD4+ T cells from PBMCs. The origin of the receptors is a human donor in good health.

The gene calls are TRBV29-1 and TRBJ2-2; D may be TRBD1 (5 bases). Germline CDR1 and CDR2: SQVTM and ANQGSEA. V was shortened by 4 bases and J by 3 bases, with 9 bases between the two germline ends. CDR3 length equals 13 residues. As DNA, the CDR3 is TGCAGCGTTGGTAGGGGCGACACCGGGGAGCTGTTTTTT. Its translation is CSVGRGDTGELFF.

V gene TRBV29-1 combines with J gene TRBJ2-1; 13 bases line up with TRBD2. The V segment lost 3 bases and the J segment 10 bases; nucleotides outside the gene matches: 15. Per the germline V gene, CDR1 is SQVTM and CDR2 is ANQGSEA. This CDR3 has 17 residues. The CDR3 nucleotides are TGCAGCGTTGACCTACTCTCACGGACTAGCGGGAGTTGGGAGCAGTTCTTC. Amino acids: CSVDLLSRTSGSWEQFF.

The chain uses TRBV20-1 and TRBJ2-1; 8 positions agree with TRBD1. J was trimmed by 1 base and V by 3 bases; bases with no gene match: 5. CDR1 and CDR2 (germline): DFQATT, SNEGSKA (reference sequence). The CDR3 length is 15 residues. The CDR3 coding sequence is TGCAGTGCTAGTGCGGACAGGGTATCCTACAATGAGCAGTTCTTC. Its translation is CSASADRVSYNEQFF.

This chain connects TRBV18 to TRBJ2-1, with TRBD1 identical over 9 bases. The CDR3 contains 16 residues. Per germline, CDR1 KGHSH and CDR2 LQKENI. V lost 2 bases to trimming and J lost 6 bases; unmatched junction nucleotides: 8. The CDR3 DNA follows: TGTGCCAGCTCACCAACGTGGGACAGGGTTGGCAATGAGCAGTTCTTC. Translation: CASSPTWDRVGNEQFF.

The V gene is TRBV25-1, the J gene TRBJ2-7; D is possibly TRBD1 (5 bases). V was trimmed by 7 bases and J by 2 bases, leaving 15 bases between them. CDR1 and CDR2 from the germline V gene are MGHDK and SYGVNS. There are 14 residues in the CDR3. This CDR3 reads CASTKTVTTYEQYV. CDR3 in DNA: TGTGCCAGCACCAAGACAGTAACTACCTACGAGCAGTACGTC.

The V call is TRBV30, the J call TRBJ1-2, with TRBD1 as a possible D gene (5 bases). This CDR3 has 15 residues. Germline loops: CDR1 GTSNPN, CDR2 SVGIG (reference sequence). V was cut by 2 bases and J by 5 bases, with 18 bases left in between. For the CDR3, the DNA is TGTGCCTGGAGTCCGAGTTCGGGGGATCAATATGGCTACACCTTC. Protein: CAWSPSSGDQYGYTF.

The genes are TRBV20-1 and TRBJ1-5; D may be TRBD1 (6 bases). Germline CDR1 and CDR2: DFQATT and SNEGSKA (reference sequence). The ends were cut back, 7 bases at V and 5 bases at J, with 18 bases in the middle. The CDR3 spans 14 residues. The CDR3 DNA follows: TGCAGTGGTCTCCAGGGGCCCCCTGATCAGCCCCAGCATTTT. Translating gives CSGLQGPPDQPQHF.

This clonotype was seen a single time. The chain uses TRBV6-6 and TRBJ2-3; D unclear. The CDR3 is made up of 12 amino acids. The germline V gene has CDR1 MNHNY and CDR2 SVGAGI (reference sequence). Trimming removed 6 bases at V and 13 bases at J, with 17 bases between. The chain's CDR3 is CASSLGLGYKYF. CDR3 coding DNA: TGTGCCAGCAGCCTAGGTCTTGGATACAAGTATTTT.

The chain carries TRBV3-1 and TRBJ2-1; 10 nucleotides agree with TRBD1. Germline trimming cut 0 bases from V and 10 bases from J; bases unmatched to any gene: 12. The CDR3 is 17 amino acids. The germline V gene encodes CDR1 LGHDT and CDR2 YNNKEL (reference sequence). CDR3 region: CASSQDGGGTGVLEQFF. The CDR3 DNA reads as TGTGCCAGCAGCCAAGATGGAGGCGGGACAGGGGTGCTCGAGCAGTTCTTC.

CDR3 sequence reads: CATATGPYNEQFF. The CDR3 coding sequence is TGTGCCACCGCAACGGGTCCCTACAATGAGCAGTTCTTC. The rearrangement joins TRBV14 to TRBJ2-1; D gene uncertain. Trimming stripped 10 bases from V and 2 bases from J, with 12 bases between. CDR1 SGHDN and CDR2 FVKESK come from the germline V gene. The CDR3 is 13 residues long.

This chain uses TRBV27 with TRBJ2-5; TRBD2 is a possible D gene (6 bases). Between the trimmed V and J ends, which lost 6 bases and 4 bases, there was a span of 18 bases. The CDR3 is made up of 15 amino acids. From germline, CDR1 is MNHEY and CDR2 SMNVEV (reference sequence). Here the CDR3 DNA reads TGTGCCAGCAGCCGGGACCCCTGGAGGGTAGAGACCCAGTACTTC. This sequence encodes CASSRDPWRVETQYF.

CDR3 nucleotide sequence: TGTGCCAGCAGCCAAAGACTAGCGGGAGCCTACGAGCAGTACGTC. Residues: CASSQRLAGAYEQYV. The V and J genes are TRBV6-5 and TRBJ2-7, with 12 bases fitting TRBD2. The CDR3 sequence is 15 residues long. J was trimmed by 2 bases and V by 6 bases; bases with no gene match: 5. The V gene's germline CDR1 is MNHEY and CDR2 SVGAGI.

The rearrangement uses TRBV12-3 or TRBV12-4 and TRBJ1-2, with TRBD1 identical over 7 bases. The CDR3 length is 14 residues. V dropped 3 bases and J dropped 6; count of bases not matched to a gene: 7. The CDR3 sequence is CASSFSTGVDGYTF. The CDR3, as DNA: TGTGCCAGCAGTTTCTCCACAGGGGTTGATGGCTACACCTTC.

CDR3 sequence (DNA): TGTGCCAGCAGCCACGGGGGCCAGGGGAACAATGAGCAGTTCTTC. This codes for CASSHGGQGNNEQFF. The chain links TRBV3-1 to TRBJ2-1, with D possibly called TRBD1 or TRBD2 (6 bases each). CDR1 and CDR2 from the germline V gene are LGHDT and YNNKEL (reference sequence). The CDR3 runs 15 residues. The V end lost 3 bases, the J end lost 5 bases, and 14 bases lay between the germline ends.

The chain links TRBV4-3 to TRBJ1-4; weak D call: TRBD1 (6 bases). V was clipped by 4 bases and J by 8 bases, with 17 bases between them. The germline V gene encodes CDR1 LGHNA and CDR2 YSLEER. This CDR3 has 15 amino acids. CDR3 bases: TGCGCCAGCAGCCTCAACAGGGTCGAGGAAGAAAAACTGTTTTTT. Amino acid sequence: CASSLNRVEEEKLFF.

The chain couples TRBV20-1 to TRBJ1-2; the D gene is possibly TRBD1 (5 bases). This CDR3 has 13 residues. Germline CDR1 is DFQATT and CDR2 is SNEGSKA (reference sequence). The CDR3 is CIPGVGIDYGYTF. In nucleotides, the CDR3 is TGCATCCCGGGGGTCGGTATTGACTATGGCTACACCTTC.

The chain links TRBV3-1 to TRBJ1-5; 10 positions match TRBD1. The V gene end was trimmed by 2 bases and the J gene end by 4 bases; junction bases not matched to a gene: 5. CDR3 size: 16 residues. Germline CDR1 is LGHDT and CDR2 is YNNKEL (reference sequence). CDR3: CASSQYPGQGNQPQHF. In nucleotides, the CDR3 is TGTGCCAGCAGCCAATATCCGGGACAGGGGAATCAGCCCCAGCATTTT.

This rearrangement joins TRBV5-6 to TRBJ2-7; D call uncertain. CDR3 length: 11 residues. V was shortened by 4 bases and J by 3 bases, with 5 bases between the two germline ends. The germline gives CDR1 SGHDT, CDR2 YYEEEE. As DNA, the CDR3 is TGTGCCAGCAGCATCGGCTACGAGCAGTACTTC. It encodes CASSIGYEQYF.

This chain joins TRBV2 and TRBJ2-4; D gene unclear. The V gene's germline CDR1 is SNHLY and CDR2 FYNNEI. Trimming removed 2 bases from V and 5 bases from J, with 10 bases in between. This CDR3 has 14 amino acids. The CDR3 sequence: CASSERPLENIQYF. The CDR3 region has the DNA TGTGCCAGCAGTGAACGGCCGCTCGAAAACATTCAGTACTTC.

The V gene is TRBV7-2, the J gene TRBJ2-5; TRBD2 matches at 12 bases. There are 17 residues in the CDR3. The J segment lost 5 bases and the V segment lost 3 bases, leaving 10 bases of the junction unmatched. Looked up from germline, CDR1 is SGHTA and CDR2 is FQGNSA. CDR3 in amino acids: CASSFRILAGGLETQYF. CDR3 DNA sequence: TGTGCCAGCAGCTTCCGCATTCTAGCGGGAGGGCTGGAGACCCAGTACTTC.

The V gene is TRBV9, the J gene TRBJ1-4; tentatively, D is TRBD1 (6 bases). Deletions cut 0 bases from V and 8 bases from J, with 11 bases between. Germline CDR1 reads SGDLS; CDR2 reads YYNGEE. The CDR3 is made up of 14 amino acids. The CDR3 bases are TGTGCCAGCAGCGTAGGGACAGCGTCCGAAAAACTGTTTTTT. Protein sequence: CASSVGTASEKLFF.

The V and J genes are TRBV3-1 and TRBJ2-2; D remains unclear. This CDR3 is built from 15 residues. The germline gives CDR1 LGHDT, CDR2 YNNKEL (reference sequence). Trimming left V 0 bases short and J 3 bases short, with 8 bases between. CDR3 nucleotide sequence: TGTGCCAGCAGCCAAGAAAGGCCGGACACCGGGGAGCTGTTTTTT. Its translation is CASSQERPDTGELFF.

This sequence joins TRBV20-1 and TRBJ2-7; 8 bases line up with TRBD1. This CDR3 comprises 13 residues. Germline V gene lookup returns CDR1 DFQATT and CDR2 SNEGSKA (reference sequence). The ends lost 4 bases at V and 3 bases at J; junction bases unmatched: 5. DNA for the CDR3: TGCAGTGCTACCCACAGGGGGAACTACGAGCAGTACTTC. It specifies CSATHRGNYEQYF.